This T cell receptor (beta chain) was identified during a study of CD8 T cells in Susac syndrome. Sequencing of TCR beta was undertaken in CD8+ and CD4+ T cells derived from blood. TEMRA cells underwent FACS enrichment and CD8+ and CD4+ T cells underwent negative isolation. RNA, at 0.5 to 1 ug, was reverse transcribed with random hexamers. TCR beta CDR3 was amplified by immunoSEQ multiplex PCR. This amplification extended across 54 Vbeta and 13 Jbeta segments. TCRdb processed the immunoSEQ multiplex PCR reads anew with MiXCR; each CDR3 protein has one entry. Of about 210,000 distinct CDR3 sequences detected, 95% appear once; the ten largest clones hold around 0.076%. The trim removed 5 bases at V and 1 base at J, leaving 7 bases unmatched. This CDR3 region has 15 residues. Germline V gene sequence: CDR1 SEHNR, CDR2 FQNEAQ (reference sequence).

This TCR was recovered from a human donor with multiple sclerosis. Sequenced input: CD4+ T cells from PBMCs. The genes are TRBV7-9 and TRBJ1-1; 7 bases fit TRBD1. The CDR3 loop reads CASSPGDSRNTEAFF. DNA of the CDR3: TGTGCCAGCAGCCCAGGGGACAGCCGGAACACTGAAGCTTTCTTT. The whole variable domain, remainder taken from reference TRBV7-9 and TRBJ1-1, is DTGVSQNPRHKITKRGQNVTFRCDPISEHNRLYWYRQTLGQGPEFLTYFQNEAQLEKSRLLSDRFSAERPKGSFSTLEIQRTEQGDSAMYLCASSPGDSRNTEAFFGQGTRLTVV.